These T cell receptor beta chains were read from a single sample in a study of STAT5B mutations in CD4+ large granular lymphocyte leukemia. Sequenced by immunoSEQ multiplex PCR; TCRdb stores in-frame clones only, minus some. Of some 40,000 clones in the sample, approximately 85% are singletons; the top ten hold more than 0.9%. What was sequenced was CD4+ T cells from blood buffy coats. Receptors originate from a human donor in good health. The CDR3 runs from the conserved cysteine through the conserved F or W. The D gene is left open where the match is weak. The size of a clone is reported for some rows only, either as once, few or many, or as a class for expanded clones.

TRBD1	.	15	TRBV6-1	TRBJ1-4	TGTGCCAGCATTGGGACAGGGCGATCTAATGAAAAACTGTTTTTT	CASIGTGRSNEKLFF
.	.	14	TRBV6-5	TRBJ1-4	TGTGCCACGACGACAATAGCAACTAATGAAAAACTGTTTTTT	CATTTIATNEKLFF
.	once	13	TRBV5-1	TRBJ1-2	TGCGCCAGCGCCAGGGAAGCTAACTATGGCTACACCTTC	CASAREANYGYTF
.	.	16	TRBV9	TRBJ2-1	TGTGCCAGCACCCAAGAGGGATTTAGGTCTGGCAATGAGCAGTTCTTC	CASTQEGFRSGNEQFF
.	.	13	TRBV7-2	TRBJ1-6	TGTGCCAGCACCTCCGACCAGAATTCACCCCTCCACTTT	CASTSDQNSPLHF
.	.	13	TRBV6-5	TRBJ1-2	TGTGCCAGCAGTTTAGACGGAACCATAGGCTACACCTTC	CASSLDGTIGYTF
.	.	15	TRBV7-6	TRBJ2-7	TGTGCCAGCAGCTTCGGAGGGGTTTCCTCCTACGAGCAGTACTTC	CASSFGGVSSYEQYF
.	.	15	TRBV30	TRBJ1-4	TGTGCCTGGAGTTCGGAGGACGTTTATAATGAAAAACTGTTTTTT	CAWSSEDVYNEKLFF
.	.	14	TRBV10-3	TRBJ2-5	TGTGCCATCAGTGATTGGCGGAACCAAGAGACCCAGTACTTC	CAISDWRNQETQYF
TRBD1	once	15	TRBV5-5	TRBJ1-5	TGTGCCAGCAGCTGGAACAGGGGCGGCAATCAGCCCCAGCATTTT	CASSWNRGGNQPQHF
.	.	13	TRBV5-1	TRBJ1-1	TGCGCCAGCAAGGTAGGCGCGGACACTGAAGCTTTCTTT	CASKVGADTEAFF
.	once	15	TRBV18	TRBJ1-2	TGTGCCAGCTCACCAAGGAGTCGGGAAAACTATGGCTACACCTTC	CASSPRSRENYGYTF
TRBD1	.	18	TRBV28	TRBJ2-6	TGTGCCAGCAGTTTATGGGGGACAGCCGTCTCTGGTGCCAACGTCCTGACTTTC	CASSLWGTAVSGANVLTF
TRBD1	.	17	TRBV7-6	TRBJ1-2	TGTGCCAGCAGCTACGACGGGACAGGAGCGCAAGGTTTCGGCTACACCTTC	CASSYDGTGAQGFGYTF
.	.	12	TRBV28	TRBJ1-2	TGTGCCAGCAGTACGACAGGATATGGCTACACCTTC	CASSTTGYGYTF
TRBD1	.	14	TRBV30	TRBJ1-5	TGTGCCTGGAGTGGAGACAGGGAAGAACAGCCCCAGCATTTT	CAWSGDREEQPQHF
.	.	13	TRBV7-2	TRBJ1-1	TGTGCCAGCAGCTTTGAGGATTTCACTGAAGCTTTCTTT	CASSFEDFTEAFF
.	.	14	TRBV5-1	TRBJ1-1	TGCGCCAGCAGCCCGGCCCCTGGGGGCACTGAAGCTTTCTTT	CASSPAPGGTEAFF
TRBD1	.	16	TRBV19	TRBJ1-2	TGTGCCAGTAGTATCGCCGCTACAGGGGCCAAATATGGCTACACCTTC	CASSIAATGAKYGYTF
.	.	14	TRBV7-2	TRBJ2-3	TGTGCCAGCAGCTTGAATAGCGGCACAGATACGCAGTATTTT	CASSLNSGTDTQYF
TRBD2	.	20	TRBV4-1	TRBJ2-1	TGCGCCAGCAGCCAAGATCTTGTAGCGGGGGCCCTCCTTATCTACAATGAGCAGTTCTTC	CASSQDLVAGALLIYNEQFF
TRBD1	.	13	TRBV2	TRBJ2-7	TGTGCCAGCGGCGGACAGGGGGCGGGTGAGCAGTACTTC	CASGGQGAGEQYF
TRBD1	few	14	TRBV7-9	TRBJ2-7	TGTGCCAGCAGCTCCGGGACAGGGTACTACGAGCAGTACTTC	CASSSGTGYYEQYF
.	few	14	TRBV7-8	TRBJ1-1	TGTGCCAGCAGCCGATCATCAGGGGCCACTGAAGCTTTCTTT	CASSRSSGATEAFF
.	.	18	TRBV4-1	TRBJ2-3	TGCGCCAGCAGCCAAGAGCCCGGGTACCCCGGGGGCACAGATACGCAGTATTTT	CASSQEPGYPGGTDTQYF
.	.	12	TRBV30	TRBJ1-3	TGTGCCTGGGAGAGGGGAGGAAACACCATATATTTT	CAWERGGNTIYF
TRBD2	once	15	TRBV6-5	TRBJ2-1	TGTGCCAGCAGTACCCGACTAGCGGGGAACAATGAGCAGTTCTTC	CASSTRLAGNNEQFF
.	.	16	TRBV25-1	TRBJ2-5	TGTGCCAGCAGTGGAGGGCAGAGAGTAACCCAAGAGACCCAGTACTTC	CASSGGQRVTQETQYF
.	.	14	TRBV28	TRBJ2-7	TGTGCCAGCAGTCCACAGGTGCCCCCCTACGAGCAGTACTTC	CASSPQVPPYEQYF
.	.	15	TRBV27	TRBJ1-5	TGTGCCAGCAGTTTAACAGGGTATAGCAATCAGCCCCAGCATTTT	CASSLTGYSNQPQHF
TRBD1	.	14	TRBV7-3	TRBJ2-3	TGTGCCAGCAGCTACGACAGGGGCACAGATACGCAGTATTTT	CASSYDRGTDTQYF
.	.	13	TRBV11-3	TRBJ1-1	TGTGCCAGCAGCTTAAAGGGGAACACTGAAGCTTTCTTT	CASSLKGNTEAFF
.	.	14	TRBV5-1	TRBJ2-3	TGCGCCAGCAGCTTGGAGGCATACACAGATACGCAGTATTTT	CASSLEAYTDTQYF
.	.	15	TRBV25-1	TRBJ1-2	TGTGCCAGCAGTGAACACCCTCGACAGACCTATGGCTACACCTTC	CASSEHPRQTYGYTF
TRBD1	.	15	TRBV19	TRBJ2-3	TGTGCCAGTAGATTGGGACAGGGGGCGCGAGATACGCAGTATTTT	CASRLGQGARDTQYF
.	.	14	TRBV29-1	TRBJ2-7	TGCAGCGTTGCTTATGCGGGGAGCTCCTACGAGCAGTACTTC	CSVAYAGSSYEQYF
.	.	12	TRBV19	TRBJ2-5	TGTGCCAGTCGCAGGGGACAAGAGACCCAGTACTTC	CASRRGQETQYF
TRBD2	.	15	TRBV29-1	TRBJ2-2	TGCAGCGTTGAAAAGGGACTAGGCGGGACCGGGGAGCTGTTTTTT	CSVEKGLGGTGELFF
.	.	14	TRBV19	TRBJ2-2	TGTGCCAGTAGTATACAGGGGAGCACCGGGGAGCTGTTTTTT	CASSIQGSTGELFF
.	.	12	TRBV12-5	TRBJ1-2	TGTGCTTCCGCGTGGGGGGCGGAGGGCTACACCTTC	CASAWGAEGYTF
TRBD1	once	17	TRBV10-3	TRBJ1-6	TGTGCCATCAGTGAGTGGGGGACAGGGGGCAACAATTCACCCCTCCACTTT	CAISEWGTGGNNSPLHF
.	.	15	TRBV19	TRBJ1-5	TGTGCCAGTAGTATAGAACCCGGAGGAAATCAGCCCCAGCATTTT	CASSIEPGGNQPQHF
.	.	14	TRBV28	TRBJ1-2	TGTGCCAGCAGCCCCCCGGGGGCAGGTTATGGCTACACCTTC	CASSPPGAGYGYTF
.	.	11	TRBV28	TRBJ2-3	TGTGCCAGCGAATCCCTAGGTACGCAGTATTTT	CASESLGTQYF
.	.	12	TRBV6-6	TRBJ1-1	TGTGCCAGCAGTTATATGAACACTGAAGCTTTCTTT	CASSYMNTEAFF
.	.	15	TRBV5-4	TRBJ2-1	TGTGCCAGCAGCTTGGCCCGAAGCTCCTACAATGAGCAGTTCTTC	CASSLARSSYNEQFF
.	.	15	TRBV5-1	TRBJ2-5	TGCGCCAGCAGCTCCGACGGGACGACAGCAGAGACCCAGTACTTC	CASSSDGTTAETQYF
TRBD1	once	14	TRBV6-5	TRBJ1-1	TGTGCCAGCAGTTACTCGACAGGGCGGGACGAAGCTTTCTTT	CASSYSTGRDEAFF
.	few	14	TRBV28	TRBJ2-7	TGTGCCAGCAGTTTATGGAGAAGTAAGCACGAGCAGTACTTC	CASSLWRSKHEQYF
.	few	13	TRBV10-1	TRBJ1-2	TGCGCCAGCAGTGGCACAGGGCGCTATGGCTACACCTTC	CASSGTGRYGYTF
.	few	13	TRBV10-1	TRBJ2-7	TGCGCCAGCAGTGAAGGTGTAGGGTACGAGCAGTACTTC	CASSEGVGYEQYF
.	.	15	TRBV7-8	TRBJ2-3	TGTGCCAGCAGCTTAGGGTTGATCGGCACAGATACGCAGTATTTT	CASSLGLIGTDTQYF
TRBD1	.	16	TRBV6-1	TRBJ1-2	TGTGCCAGCAGTGAAGCAGGGGGACAGGGCAACTATGGCTACACCTTC	CASSEAGGQGNYGYTF